What follows are 2 T cell receptor beta chains derived from one specimen sequenced in a study of CD8+ T cells in alopecia areata (dated 2018 in TCRdb). The meaning of the sample's time point label: 20 to 30 weeks on oral tofacitinib. According to the study, the label for this sample's treatment or condition signals: oral pan-JAK inhibitor, 5-10 mg twice daily. The library was produced with the immunoSEQ multiplex PCR assay. RNA was extracted from all samples and reverse transcribed into cDNA as template for TCR sequencing. Entries here come from immuneACCESS through TCRdb and include only in-frame sequences with V and J called. Some clones fail to appear in such tables; in the studies checked, an unresolved V gene covers under half of the shortfall, and the cause of the remainder is unknown. Counted in this sample were 170,000 or so clones; under 60% of them appeared once. The ten largest clones add up to 10% to 15% of the sample.

The specimen was CD8+ T cells sorted from blood, collected at week 24, from a patient treated with tofacitinib. The receptors shown here come from a human donor with alopecia areata.

The J gene is TRBJ1-1, the V gene TRBV6-1, with D unresolved. Per the germline V gene, CDR1 is MNHNS and CDR2 is SASEGT. The CDR3 is made up of 12 amino acids. Trimming shortened V by 2 bases and J by 8 bases, and 9 bases separated the two germline ends. The CDR3 nucleotides read TGTGCCAGCAGTGAATTTCTGCAAGAAGCTTTCTTT. This translates into CASSEFLQEAFF.

This clone was counted between two and nine times. J is TRBJ2-7 and V is TRBV5-4; 8 nucleotides align to TRBD1. J lost 2 bases, V lost 5 bases, and 6 bases had no gene match. Germline V gene lookup returns CDR1 SGHNT and CDR2 YYREEE (reference sequence). This CDR3 spans 14 amino acids. DNA of the CDR3: TGTGCCAGCAGATCTCCGGGACAGGCCTACGAGCAGTACTTC. It codes for CASRSPGQAYEQYF.